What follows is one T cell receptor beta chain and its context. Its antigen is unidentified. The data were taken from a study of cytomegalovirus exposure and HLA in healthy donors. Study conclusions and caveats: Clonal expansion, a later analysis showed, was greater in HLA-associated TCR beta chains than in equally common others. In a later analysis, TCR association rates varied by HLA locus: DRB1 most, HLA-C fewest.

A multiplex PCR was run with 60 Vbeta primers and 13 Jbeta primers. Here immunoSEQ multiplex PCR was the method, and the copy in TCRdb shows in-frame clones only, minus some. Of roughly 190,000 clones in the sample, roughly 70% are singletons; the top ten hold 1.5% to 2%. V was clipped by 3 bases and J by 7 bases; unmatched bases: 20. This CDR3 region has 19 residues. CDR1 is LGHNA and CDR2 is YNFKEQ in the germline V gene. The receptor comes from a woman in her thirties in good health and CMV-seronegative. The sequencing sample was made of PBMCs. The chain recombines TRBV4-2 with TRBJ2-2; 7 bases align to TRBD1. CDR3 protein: CASSHLNIGGAAIGGELFF. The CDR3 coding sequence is TGTGCCAGCAGCCATCTAAACATAGGGGGCGCGGCGATCGGCGGGGAGCTGTTTTTT.